The entry below describes one TCR beta chain. No antigen is known for it. Per the germline V gene, CDR1 is SGHRS and CDR2 is YFSETQ. The CDR3 extends over 15 amino acids. V was trimmed by 5 bases and J by 2 bases, leaving 16 bases between them. The sample comes from a study of OX40 agonist ivuxolimab in advanced cancers. Method: immunoSEQ multiplex PCR; TCRdb's copy keeps in-frame clones and lacks some. The data show about 120,000 clones, with around 89% seen just once and more than 0.45% held by the top ten. Points from the study as a whole: Expanded clones tended on average to be more numerous among CD8+ T cells than CD4+. Dose levels from 0.1 to 3.0 mg/kg saw CD4+ and CD8+ blood T cells expand clonally by week 6.

The sample here was CD4+ or CD8+ T cells sorted from blood, taken in a trial of the OX40 agonist ivuxolimab. This clonotype originated in an adult with an advanced solid tumor such as melanoma, head and neck, liver or kidney cancer. The chain has TRBV5-1 and TRBJ2-5, with D perhaps matching TRBD1 (6 bases). For the CDR3, the DNA is TGCGCCAGCAGGGAGACTACAGGGAGTCAAGAGACCCAGTACTTC. Amino acids: CASRETTGSQETQYF.